This TCR beta chain came from a study of blood T cell repertoires in COVID-19. In the study overall: From the United States, Italy and Spain came samples of acute and convalescent COVID-19. T cells, B-cell-depleted T cells, or PBMCs provided the cDNA or gDNA that served as material.

As originally analysed: For nucleated cells, counts were estimated from reference gene primer amplification. The table came from immunoSEQ multiplex PCR; TCRdb's copy has only in-frame clones and leaves some out. The D gene and trimming were derived from the DNA, and the V and J assignments and clone size from that table. The data show some 88,000 clones, 79% seen once. Germline lookup yields CDR1 MNHEY and CDR2 SVGAGI. V dropped 2 bases and J dropped 7 bases, with 14 bases sitting between them. This CDR3 comprises 15 residues. This clone was seen more than once but under ten times. The receptor was derived from a human donor in a cohort sampled during active COVID-19. This rearrangement joins TRBV6-5 to TRBJ1-4, with D tentatively TRBD1 (5 bases). Sample: peripheral blood. The CDR3, as DNA: TGTGCCAGCAGTTACCAGCCCCAGGGTAGTGAAAAACTGTTTTTT. Translated: CASSYQPQGSEKLFF.